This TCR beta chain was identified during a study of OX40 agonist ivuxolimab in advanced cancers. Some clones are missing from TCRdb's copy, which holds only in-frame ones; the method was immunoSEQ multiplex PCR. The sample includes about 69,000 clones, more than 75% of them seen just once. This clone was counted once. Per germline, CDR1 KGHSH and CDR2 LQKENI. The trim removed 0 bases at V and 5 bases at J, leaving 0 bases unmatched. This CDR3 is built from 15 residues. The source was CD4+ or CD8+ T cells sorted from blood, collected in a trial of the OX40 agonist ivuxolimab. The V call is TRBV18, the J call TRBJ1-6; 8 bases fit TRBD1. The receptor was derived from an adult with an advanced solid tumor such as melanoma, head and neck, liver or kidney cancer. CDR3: CASSPPTGDNSPLHF. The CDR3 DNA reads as TGTGCCAGCTCACCACCGACAGGGGATAATTCACCCCTCCACTTT.